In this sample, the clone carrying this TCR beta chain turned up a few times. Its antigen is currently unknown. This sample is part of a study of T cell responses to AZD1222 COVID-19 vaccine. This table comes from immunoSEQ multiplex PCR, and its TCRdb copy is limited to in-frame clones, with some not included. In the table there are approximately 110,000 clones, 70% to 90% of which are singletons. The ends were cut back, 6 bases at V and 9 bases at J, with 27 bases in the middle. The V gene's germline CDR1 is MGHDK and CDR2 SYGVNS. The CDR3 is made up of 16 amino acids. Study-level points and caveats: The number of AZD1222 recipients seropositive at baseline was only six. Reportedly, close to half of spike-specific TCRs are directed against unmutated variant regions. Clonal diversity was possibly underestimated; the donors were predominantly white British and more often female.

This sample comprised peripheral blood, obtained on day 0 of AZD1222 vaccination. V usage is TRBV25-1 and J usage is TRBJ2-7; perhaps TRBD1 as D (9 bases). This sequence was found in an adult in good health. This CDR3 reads CASSPLTGTGRGVQYF. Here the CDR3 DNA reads TGTGCCAGCAGCCCCCTTACCGGGACAGGGCGGGGGGTGCAGTACTTC.